This T cell receptor beta chain emerged from a study of blood T cell repertoires in COVID-19. Study-wide background: PBMCs, B-cell-depleted T cells, or T cells were the source of the cDNA or gDNA that made up the material.

Original methodology: Reference gene primer amplification in the assay estimated nucleated cell counts. Some clones are missing from TCRdb's copy, which holds only in-frame ones; the method was immunoSEQ multiplex PCR. The DNA was the basis for D and trimming; V, J and clone size are from that table. The sample consists of roughly 63,000 clones, 88% of them appearing once. This CDR3 comprises 15 residues. CDR1 SGHDN and CDR2 FVKESK come from the germline V gene. V shed 2 bases and J shed 8 bases, with 16 bases lying between them. This clone was seen a single time. The chain recombines TRBV14 with TRBJ2-1; perhaps TRBD2 as D (5 bases). The sample was peripheral blood. This clonotype originated in a woman aged 45-65 years with active or convalescent COVID-19. The CDR3 DNA sequence: TGTGCCAGCAGCCAATATGGACTCCCTAGGGATGAGCAGTTCTTC. Amino acids: CASSQYGLPRDEQFF. The entire variable domain, with the rest obtained from reference TRBV14 and TRBJ2-1, is as follows: EAGVTQFPSHSVIEKGQTVTLRCDPISGHDNLYWYRRVMGKEIKFLLHFVKESKQDESGMPNNRFLAERTGGTYSTLKVQPAELEDSGVYFCASSQYGLPRDEQFFGPGTRLTVL.